Below, 3 T cell receptor beta chains from the same sample are listed, as sequenced in a study of technical replicates of blood from several donors. The repertoire was sequenced with immunoSEQ multiplex PCR; TCRdb's copy has only in-frame clones and lacks some. The sample contains around 80,000 clones, around 94% of which appear only once. Sequencing was performed on T cells isolated from PBMCs. All receptors derive from a human donor in good health.

V and J are TRBV4-1 and TRBJ1-5; possibly TRBD1 for D (5 bases). The V end was cut by 3 bases, the J end by 2 bases, with 8 bases between. Germline V CDR1 and CDR2: MGHRA, YSYEKL. There are 14 residues in the CDR3. The CDR3 sequence is CASSQGLRNQPQHF. The CDR3 nucleotides are TGCGCCAGCAGCCAGGGACTCCGCAATCAGCCCCAGCATTTT.

The chain couples TRBV6-6 to TRBJ1-2; D not certain. The CDR3 is 14 residues long. V gave up 0 bases and J gave up 3 bases, with 8 bases separating them. Germline-derived CDR1 and CDR2 are MNHNY and SVGAGI (reference sequence). CDR3 sequence: CASSYSEGYYGYTF. For the CDR3, the DNA is TGTGCCAGCAGTTACTCTGAGGGATACTATGGCTACACCTTC.

The J gene is TRBJ2-7, the V gene TRBV27; D may be TRBD1 (5 bases). This CDR3 comprises 16 residues. V was cut by 0 bases and J by 0 bases, with 12 bases left in between. Germline CDR1 MNHEY, CDR2 SMNVEV (reference sequence). The CDR3 reads CASSLSRTTSSYEQYF. The CDR3, as DNA: TGTGCCAGCAGTTTATCAAGGACAACGAGCTCCTACGAGCAGTACTTC.